A single sample gave rise to the 16 T cell receptor beta chains below, sequenced in a study. Profiled with immunoSEQ multiplex PCR; TCRdb holds only in-frame clones, not every one. The sample comprises 60,000 to 75,000 clones, 80% to 95% of which are singletons, and approximately 4.4% rests with the top ten. Sequences were obtained from PBMCs. The receptors derive from a man aged 40-50 years with rheumatoid arthritis.

The chain recombines TRBV9 with TRBJ1-1; the match to TRBD1 covers 9 bases. Germline CDR1 reads SGDLS; CDR2 reads YYNGEE. Trimming cost V 0 bases and J 4 bases; bases outside gene matches: 4. The CDR3 spans 15 residues. The CDR3 region is CASSVVGQGSTEAFF. The CDR3 bases are TGTGCCAGCAGCGTAGTAGGACAGGGGAGCACTGAAGCTTTCTTT.

This chain connects TRBV28 to TRBJ1-4; possibly TRBD1 for D (6 bases). The length of the CDR3 is 15 residues. From germline, CDR1 is MDHEN and CDR2 SYDVKM. V was shortened by 4 bases and J by 3 bases, with 12 bases between the two germline ends. In DNA, the CDR3 is TGTGCCAGCAGTTCCGGGGACAACTCTAATGAAAAACTGTTTTTT. It specifies CASSSGDNSNEKLFF.

The chain combines TRBV4-2 with TRBJ2-7; D is undetermined. Looked up from germline, CDR1 is LGHNA and CDR2 is YNFKEQ. CDR3 length: 13 amino acids. Trimming removed 0 bases from V and 2 bases from J, with 5 bases in between. CDR3: CASSQEIPYEQYF. The CDR3 DNA is TGTGCCAGCAGCCAAGAGATACCCTACGAGCAGTACTTC.

V gene TRBV4-1 combines with J gene TRBJ1-6, with D possibly matching TRBD1 (5 bases). CDR3 length: 15 amino acids. Trimming pared 4 bases from V and 10 bases from J, leaving 17 bases between. Looked up from germline, CDR1 is MGHRA and CDR2 is YSYEKL. The chain's CDR3 is CASSPPGPRGSPLHF. The DNA of the CDR3 is TGCGCCAGCAGCCCACCGGGACCCCGGGGGTCACCCCTCCACTTT.

The chain employs TRBV2 and TRBJ2-3, with a possible D match to TRBD2 (7 bases). The length of the CDR3 is 15 residues. The V end lost 6 bases, the J end lost 6 bases, and 19 bases lay between the germline ends. Germline loops: CDR1 SNHLY, CDR2 FYNNEI. The CDR3 loop is CASRIRGGGADTQYF. The CDR3 DNA reads TGTGCCAGCAGGATAAGGGGGGGCGGGGCGGATACGCAGTATTTT. Filled out from reference TRBV2 and TRBJ2-3, the complete variable domain reads EPEVTQTPSHQVTQMGQEVILRCVPISNHLYFYWYRQILGQKVEFLVSFYNNEISEKSEIFDDQFSVERPDGSNFTLKIRSTKLEDSAMYFCASRIRGGGADTQYFGPGTRLTVL.

V usage is TRBV9 and J usage is TRBJ2-1, with D perhaps being TRBD1 or TRBD2 (5 bases each). V lost 2 bases and J 2 bases, leaving 11 bases between the germline ends. The CDR3 is 15 residues long. In germline, CDR1 is SGDLS, CDR2 YYNGEE. DNA for the CDR3: TGTGCCAGCAGCGTGGGGCTAGCTGCCTACAATGAGCAGTTCTTC. Translation: CASSVGLAAYNEQFF.

V usage is TRBV6-1 and J usage is TRBJ2-3, with a tentative D call TRBD1 (6 bases). CDR1 is MNHNS, CDR2 SASEGT, per germline. With 4 bases removed from V and 0 bases from J, the gap between germline ends came to 14 bases. This CDR3 has 16 residues. In DNA form, the CDR3 reads TGTGCCAGCAGTGTTTTAACAGGGTGGAGCACAGATACGCAGTATTTT. It yields the protein CASSVLTGWSTDTQYF.

This chain uses TRBV5-1 with TRBJ2-2, with D perhaps matching TRBD1 (6 bases). V lost 8 bases to trimming and J lost 1 base, with 24 bases between them. The CDR3 sequence is 18 residues long. Looked up from germline, CDR1 is SGHRS and CDR2 is YFSETQ. CDR3 in DNA: TGCGCCAGTAGACGAACCGGACAGCCCACCAAGAACACCGGGGAGCTGTTTTTT. This codes for CASRRTGQPTKNTGELFF.

The genes are TRBV7-2 and TRBJ1-6; D possibly corresponds to TRBD1 (6 bases). Trimming cost V 5 bases and J 6 bases, with 14 bases left between them. CDR1 is SGHTA, CDR2 FQGNSA, per germline. The CDR3 has 15 residues. The CDR3 here is CASSAAGAGNSPLHF. As DNA, the CDR3 is TGTGCCAGCAGCGCTGCGGGGGCCGGTAATTCACCCCTCCACTTT.

As concerns this clone: At one end, the junction sequence differs from germline, possibly due to a read error. V gene TRBV7-7 combines with J gene TRBJ2-1; 13 bases align to TRBD2. Per the germline V gene, CDR1 is SSHAT and CDR2 is FNYEAQ (reference sequence). The CDR3 sequence is 19 residues long. The CDR3 sequence: CASSLLPGTSGTLYNEQFF. In DNA form, the CDR3 reads TGTGCTAGCAGCCTCCTTCCCGGGACTAGCGGGACCTTGTACAATGAGCAGTTCTTC.

This chain links TRBV27 with TRBJ2-1; unclear D gene. Germline CDR1 and CDR2: MNHEY and SMNVEV (reference sequence). V lost 1 base and J 10 bases, leaving 11 bases between the germline ends. This CDR3 comprises 13 residues. The CDR3 bases are TGTGCCAGCAGTTTATTGGGTCGTCGGGAGCAGTTCTTC. It translates to CASSLLGRREQFF.

The chain links TRBV11-3 to TRBJ2-2; no clear D. This CDR3 is built from 14 residues. V was clipped by 5 bases and J by 6 bases, with 13 bases between them. Per germline, CDR1 SGHNT and CDR2 YENEEA. CDR3 DNA sequence: TGTGCCAGCAGCACCCGATATGGGGCCGGGGAGCTGTTTTTT. Encoded protein: CASSTRYGAGELFF. Together with reference TRBV11-3 and TRBJ2-2, the CDR3 gives the full variable domain: EAGVVQSPRYKIIEKKQPVAFWCNPISGHNTLYWYLQNLGQGPELLIRYENEEAVDDSQLPKDRFSAERLKGVDSTLKIQPAELGDSAVYLCASSTRYGAGELFFGEGSRLTVL.

The genes are TRBV6-1 and TRBJ1-4; D uncertain. V lost 1 base and J lost 6, with 3 bases in between. CDR1 and CDR2 from the germline V gene are MNHNS and SASEGT. The CDR3 runs to 12 residues. The CDR3 loop reads CASSEEHEKLFF. The CDR3 nucleotides are TGTGCCAGCAGTGAAGAGCATGAAAAACTGTTTTTT.

The chain uses TRBV18 and TRBJ1-1; D uncertain. The germline V gene encodes CDR1 KGHSH and CDR2 LQKENI. This CDR3 has 14 residues. Trimming took off 4 bases at V and 1 base at J, with 10 bases between the two ends. CDR3 sequence reads: CASSQTDTNTEAFF. In DNA form, the CDR3 reads TGTGCCAGCTCACAAACAGATACGAACACTGAAGCTTTCTTT.

The J gene is TRBJ1-2, the V gene TRBV11-2; D remains unclear. Germline loops: CDR1 SGHAT, CDR2 FQNNGV. CDR3 length: 13 residues. Trimming left V 2 bases short and J 7 bases short, with 11 bases between. DNA for the CDR3: TGTGCCAGCAGCTTATTACGGATCTCTGGCTACACCTTC. This translates into CASSLLRISGYTF.

The chain recombines TRBV4-2 with TRBJ1-6, with D unresolved. The germline gives CDR1 LGHNA, CDR2 YNFKEQ. This CDR3 is built from 12 residues. Trimming pared 3 bases from V and 8 bases from J, leaving 5 bases between. The CDR3 sequence: CASSQADSPLHF. DNA of the CDR3: TGTGCCAGCAGCCAGGCTGATTCACCCCTCCACTTT.